Shown below are 25 T cell receptor beta chains from a single sample sequenced in a study of blood T cell repertoires in COVID-19. TCRdb's copy holds only in-frame clones and misses some; the assay was immunoSEQ multiplex PCR. The data show some 140,000 clones, about four fifths seen once. The sample taken for sequencing was peripheral blood. These TCRs come from a woman aged 55-69 years with acute or convalescent COVID-19.

J is TRBJ1-5 and V is TRBV28, with D unresolved. This CDR3 is 13 amino acids long. Germline V CDR1 and CDR2: MDHEN, SYDVKM. Trimming left V 5 bases short and J 4 bases short, with 9 bases between. The CDR3 region has the DNA TGTGCCAGCAGTATTGAGGGTAATCAGCCCCAGCATTTT. Translating gives CASSIEGNQPQHF. The whole variable domain, remainder taken from reference TRBV28 and TRBJ1-5, is DVKVTQSSRYLVKRTGEKVFLECVQDMDHENMFWYRQDPGLGLRLIYFSYDVKMKEKGDIPEGYSVSREKKERFSLILESASTNQTSMYLCASSIEGNQPQHFGDGTRLSIL.

CDR3 sequence: CASSGQGPGANVLTF. Written as DNA, the CDR3 is TGCGCCAGCAGCGGACAGGGGCCTGGGGCCAACGTCCTGACTTTC. This chain joins TRBV5-1 and TRBJ2-6, with 9 positions matching TRBD1. Germline V gives CDR1 SGHRS, CDR2 YFSETQ. V lost 4 bases to trimming and J lost 2 bases; unmatched junction nucleotides: 1. The CDR3 consists of 15 residues.

This clone appeared a single time. The chain is built from TRBV18 and TRBJ2-5, with no clear D. The germline V gene encodes CDR1 KGHSH and CDR2 LQKENI. The CDR3 totals 14 residues. Trimming took off 3 bases at V and 2 bases at J, with 10 bases between the two ends. This CDR3 reads CASSPRASQETQYF. The CDR3 region has the DNA TGTGCCAGCTCACCGCGAGCTAGTCAAGAGACCCAGTACTTC.

This clone was found a few times. The chain has TRBV5-1 and TRBJ2-1; 10 positions match TRBD1. From germline, CDR1 is SGHRS and CDR2 YFSETQ. The CDR3 has 15 amino acids. V dropped 5 bases and J dropped 6; count of bases not matched to a gene: 8. The CDR3 DNA reads as TGCGCCAGCAGGAATACTGGGACAGGGGTCAATGAGCAGTTCTTC. Protein product: CASRNTGTGVNEQFF.

The chain joins TRBV2 to TRBJ1-1; D not certain. The CDR3 sequence is 14 residues long. Germline CDR1 is SNHLY and CDR2 is FYNNEI. V was trimmed by 3 bases and J by 6 bases, leaving 14 bases between them. The CDR3 spells CASSDLESRAEAFF. The CDR3 DNA reads TGTGCCAGCAGTGATCTCGAATCACGCGCTGAAGCTTTCTTT.

The rearrangement uses TRBV3-1 (or the pseudogene TRBV3-2) and TRBJ1-2; D gene unclear. Germline CDR1 LGHDT, CDR2 YNNKEL (reference sequence). Trimming stripped 7 bases from V and 3 bases from J, with 15 bases between. The CDR3 is made up of 14 amino acids. The chain's CDR3 is CASNGLASDYGYTF. Written as DNA, the CDR3 is TGTGCCAGCAACGGACTTGCCAGTGACTATGGCTACACCTTC.

J is TRBJ2-5 and V is TRBV29-1; TRBD2 agrees at 12 bases. V lost 4 bases and J lost 11; bases outside the gene matches: 8. This CDR3 spans 13 amino acids. Germline values: CDR1 SQVTM, CDR2 ANQGSEA. The CDR3 protein is CSVGALAGGSQYF. CDR3 nucleotide sequence: TGCAGCGTTGGCGCTCTAGCGGGGGGGTCACAGTACTTC.

The genes are TRBV29-1 and TRBJ2-7; D not resolved. The CDR3 is 13 residues long. Germline-derived CDR1 and CDR2 are SQVTM and ANQGSEA. V was cut by 2 bases and J by 1 base, with 9 bases left in between. CDR3 region: CSVESQVSYEQYF. CDR3 coding DNA: TGCAGCGTTGAAAGCCAGGTATCCTACGAGCAGTACTTC.

Worth noting for this clone: This sample includes further DNA sequences coding for the same CDR3. The genes are TRBV7-2 and TRBJ1-1, with D maybe TRBD1 (5 bases). Germline V gene sequence: CDR1 SGHTA, CDR2 FQGNSA. This CDR3 is 13 amino acids long. Between the trimmed V and J ends, which lost 1 base and 4 bases, there was a span of 7 bases. The DNA for the CDR3 is TGTGCCAGCAGCTTAGGACAGATCACTGAAGCTTTCTTT. As protein: CASSLGQITEAFF.

The chain couples TRBV20-1 to TRBJ1-5, with D hard to call. The V gene's germline CDR1 is DFQATT and CDR2 SNEGSKA (reference sequence). The CDR3 is 13 residues long. V lost 3 bases, J lost 4 bases, and 10 bases lay in between. The CDR3 loop reads CSASRVRNQPQHF. The CDR3 DNA reads as TGCAGTGCTAGTCGGGTGCGAAATCAGCCCCAGCATTTT.

V and J are TRBV7-6 and TRBJ1-6; D is unresolved. Germline-derived CDR1 and CDR2 are SGHVS and FNYEAQ. The CDR3 spans 15 residues. The V end was cut by 0 bases, the J end by 5 bases, with 8 bases between. In DNA form, the CDR3 reads TGTGCCAGCAGCTTAGCAGCCGGGGATAATTCACCCCTCCACTTT. It translates to CASSLAAGDNSPLHF.

This rearrangement joins TRBV6-5 to TRBJ1-5, with TRBD1 as a possible D gene (5 bases). Germline V gene lookup returns CDR1 MNHEY and CDR2 SVGAGI. This CDR3 has 13 residues. V lost 5 bases and J lost 7, with 12 bases in between. CDR3 in DNA: TGTGCCAGCAGTAGGGGAGGCACACAGCCCCAGCATTTT. The encoded protein is CASSRGGTQPQHF.

This rearrangement joins TRBV18 to TRBJ2-7; 8 bases are shared with TRBD1. Germline CDR1 is KGHSH and CDR2 is LQKENI. The CDR3 totals 14 residues. V lost 6 bases and J lost 2; bases outside the gene matches: 6. CDR3 DNA sequence: TGTGCCAGCTCTTGGACAGGGCGAGCCTACGAGCAGTACGTC. Encoded protein: CASSWTGRAYEQYV.

The V gene is TRBV4-2, the J gene TRBJ2-5; possibly TRBD2 for D (6 bases). This CDR3 has 14 amino acids. Germline V CDR1 and CDR2: LGHNA, YNFKEQ. The V gene lost 3 bases and the J gene lost 0 bases, with 8 bases spanning the gap. The CDR3 DNA sequence: TGTGCCAGCAGCCAGACGGGGGACCAAGAGACCCAGTACTTC. Its translation: CASSQTGDQETQYF.

The J gene is TRBJ2-7, the V gene TRBV6-1; 14 nucleotides align to TRBD2. Germline assignment: CDR1 MNHNS and CDR2 SASEGT. V dropped 3 bases and J dropped 4; count of bases not matched to a gene: 5. The CDR3 contains 16 residues. CDR3 loop: CASSDRLAGGQYEQYF. DNA of the CDR3: TGTGCCAGCAGTGACCGACTAGCGGGGGGGCAGTACGAGCAGTACTTC.

The chain carries TRBV3-1 (or the pseudogene TRBV3-2) and TRBJ1-1; D unresolved. The CDR3 extends over 17 amino acids. Between the trimmed V and J ends, which lost 0 bases and 1 base, there was a span of 15 bases. Germline V lookup: CDR1 LGHDT, CDR2 YNNKEL (reference sequence). The CDR3 bases are TGTGCCAGCAGCCAAGATCGAAACTTTCCAGGGAACACTGAAGCTTTCTTT. Translated, it gives CASSQDRNFPGNTEAFF.

The CDR3 coding sequence is TGTGCCACCGACTCCAGCGGGGGAGGAGAGACCCAGTACTTC. This gives the protein CATDSSGGGETQYF. The chain joins TRBV2 to TRBJ2-5; 8 bases agree with TRBD2. The length of the CDR3 is 14 residues. Germline CDR1 and CDR2: SNHLY and FYNNEI. The trim removed 10 bases at V and 4 bases at J, leaving 11 bases unmatched.

The V gene is TRBV6-1, the J gene TRBJ2-3, with 9 bases aligning to TRBD1. This CDR3 comprises 18 residues. Trimming at V came to 3 bases and at J to 5 bases, leaving 15 bases not matched to a gene. CDR1 is MNHNS, CDR2 SASEGT, per germline. For the CDR3, the DNA is TGTGCCAGCAGTGAGGTAGCCCCGGGACAGGGAACAGGAGATACGCAGTATTTT. This sequence encodes CASSEVAPGQGTGDTQYF.

This sequence joins TRBV5-1 and TRBJ2-3; 12 bases fit TRBD2. The CDR3 length is 17 residues. The V gene end was trimmed by 0 bases and the J gene end by 4 bases; junction bases not matched to a gene: 6. From germline, CDR1 is SGHRS and CDR2 YFSETQ. CDR3 in amino acids: CASSLGLAGGPSDTQYF. The CDR3 nucleotides are TGCGCCAGCAGCTTGGGGCTAGCGGGGGGGCCATCAGATACGCAGTATTTT. The variable domain in full, with the rest retrieved from reference TRBV5-1 and TRBJ2-3, is KAGVTQTPRYLIKTRGQQVTLSCSPISGHRSVSWYQQTPGQGLQFLFEYFSETQRNKGNFPGRFSGRQFSNSRSEMNVSTLELGDSALYLCASSLGLAGGPSDTQYFGPGTRLTVL.

This chain uses TRBV5-1 with TRBJ2-3, with 10 bases matching TRBD1. CDR3 length equals 15 residues. The V gene end was trimmed by 2 bases and the J gene end by 5 bases; junction bases not matched to a gene: 5. CDR1 is SGHRS and CDR2 is YFSETQ in the germline V gene. CDR3 amino acids: CASSLDRGRQDTQYF. Here the CDR3 DNA reads TGCGCCAGCAGCTTAGACAGGGGGCGTCAAGATACGCAGTATTTT.

The chain joins TRBV9 to TRBJ1-1; the match to TRBD1 covers 8 bases. The CDR3 loop spans 14 amino acids. The V gene's germline CDR1 is SGDLS and CDR2 YYNGEE. V shed 3 bases and J 0 bases; nucleotides not matched to a gene: 1. The CDR3 spells CASSGTGMNTEAFF. The CDR3 nucleotides read TGTGCCAGCAGCGGGACAGGGATGAACACTGAAGCTTTCTTT.

The chain carries TRBV3-1 (or the pseudogene TRBV3-2) and TRBJ1-1; TRBD1 is a possible D gene (6 bases). V was pared by 4 bases and J by 7 bases, with 10 bases between. The CDR3 contains 12 residues. The germline V gene encodes CDR1 LGHDT and CDR2 YNNKEL (reference sequence). CDR3 in DNA: TGTGCCAGCAGCCTCAGGACAGATGAAGCTTTCTTT. This sequence encodes CASSLRTDEAFF.

V and J are TRBV28 and TRBJ1-6; no reliable D call. The CDR3 extends over 14 amino acids. CDR1 and CDR2 (germline): MDHEN, SYDVKM. Trimming shortened V by 5 bases and J by 11 bases, and 16 bases separated the two germline ends. In DNA, the CDR3 is TGTGCCAGCAGTCTCTCGATGGGGAGTACACCCCTCCACTTT. Its protein is CASSLSMGSTPLHF.

The gene calls are TRBV5-5 and TRBJ2-5, with 7 bases lining up with TRBD1. J lost 6 bases, V lost 0 bases, and 2 bases had no gene match. Germline CDR1 is SGHKS and CDR2 is YYEKEE (reference sequence). CDR3 length: 13 amino acids. CDR3 DNA sequence: TGTGCCAGCAGCTTGGAACAGGGGAAGACCCAGTACTTC. Its protein is CASSLEQGKTQYF.

This chain links TRBV24-1 with TRBJ2-3; D is unclear. The CDR3 runs to 13 residues. V was trimmed by 4 bases and J by 2 bases, leaving 6 bases between them. Germline CDR1 is KGHDR and CDR2 is SFDVKD. The CDR3 region has the DNA TGTGCCACCAGTGACCTAACCACAGATACGCAGTATTTT. Encoded protein: CATSDLTTDTQYF.